The clone carrying this T cell receptor (beta chain) was counted ten times or more. Its target is unknown. TCRdb used MiXCR to reprocess the PCR reads, holding one entry per CDR3 protein. The sample has about 320,000 distinct CDR3 sequences; 20% to 25% are singletons. The data were obtained in a study of molecular identifiers for immune sequencing clone quantification. General study findings and limits: In CMV-specific effectors, clones above 20 copies held over 99% of molecules; naive, under 1%.

The CDR3 spans 11 residues. Trimming removed 7 bases at V and 14 bases at J, with 15 bases between. From germline, CDR1 is MNHNY and CDR2 SVGAGI (reference sequence). The source of this sequence is a human donor in good health. Some libraries in this study had Jurkat cell RNA spiked in. Source material: naive CD8+ T cells from blood, with Jurkat cell RNA spiked in. Subset of the sample: FACS-sorted CD8+CD4-CCR7+CD45RA+ naive T cells. The gene calls are TRBV6-6 and TRBJ2-1, with unresolved D. The CDR3 nucleotides read TGTGCCAGCAATTCCCCTGGCGGAGAGTTCTTC. Encoded protein: CASNSPGGEFF.